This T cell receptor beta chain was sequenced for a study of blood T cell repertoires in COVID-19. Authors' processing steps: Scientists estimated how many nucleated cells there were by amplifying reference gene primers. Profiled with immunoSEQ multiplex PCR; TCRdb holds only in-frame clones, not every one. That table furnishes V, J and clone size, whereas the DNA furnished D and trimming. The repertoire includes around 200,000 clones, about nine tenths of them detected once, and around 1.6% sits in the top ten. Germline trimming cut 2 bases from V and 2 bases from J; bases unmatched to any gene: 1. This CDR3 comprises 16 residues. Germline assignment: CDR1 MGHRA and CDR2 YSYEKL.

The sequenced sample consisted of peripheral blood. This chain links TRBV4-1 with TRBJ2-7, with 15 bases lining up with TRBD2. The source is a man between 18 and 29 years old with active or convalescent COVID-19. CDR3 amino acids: CASSQRTSGRAYEQYF. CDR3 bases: TGCGCCAGCAGCCAAAGGACTAGCGGGAGGGCCTACGAGCAGTACTTC.